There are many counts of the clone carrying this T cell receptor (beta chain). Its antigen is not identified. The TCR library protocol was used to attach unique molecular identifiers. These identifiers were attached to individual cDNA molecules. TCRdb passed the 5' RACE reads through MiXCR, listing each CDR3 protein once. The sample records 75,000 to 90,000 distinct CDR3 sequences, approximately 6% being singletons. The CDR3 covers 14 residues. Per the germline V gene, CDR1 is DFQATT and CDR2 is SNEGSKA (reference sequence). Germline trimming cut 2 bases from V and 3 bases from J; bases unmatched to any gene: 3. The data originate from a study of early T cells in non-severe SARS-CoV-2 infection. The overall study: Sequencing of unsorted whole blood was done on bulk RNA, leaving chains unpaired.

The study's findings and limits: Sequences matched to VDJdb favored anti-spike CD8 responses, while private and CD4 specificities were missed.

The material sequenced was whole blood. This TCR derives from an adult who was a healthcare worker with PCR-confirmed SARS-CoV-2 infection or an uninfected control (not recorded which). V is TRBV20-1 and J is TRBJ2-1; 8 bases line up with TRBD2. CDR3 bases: TGCAGTGCTAGACTAGCGGGCGACTACAATGAGCAGTTCTTC. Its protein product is CSARLAGDYNEQFF.